These 4 T cell receptor beta chains came from one sample sequenced in a study of CD8 T cells in ankylosing spondylitis. Their cognate antigens are unknown. Study-level points and caveats: What appeared characteristic of ankylosing spondylitis blood was a TCR beta motif of several highly homologous variants.

MiXCR, applied by TCRdb to the 5' RACE reads, yields one record per CDR3 protein. The data contain some 130,000 distinct CDR3 sequences, roughly 17% of them singletons. Sequencing was carried out using blood, either unsorted or a sorted T cell fraction (not recorded which). Receptor source: a male donor with ankylosing spondylitis.

This clonotype occurred many times. V is TRBV5-6 and J is TRBJ2-7; 12 nucleotides align to TRBD2. Germline lookup yields CDR1 SGHDT and CDR2 YYEEEE. The J segment lost 7 bases and the V segment lost 7 bases, leaving 12 bases of the junction unmatched. The CDR3 covers 15 residues. Written as DNA, the CDR3 is TGTGCCAGCGGAAACCGACTAGCGGGAGCGGGGGAGCAGTACTTC. Its protein is CASGNRLAGAGEQYF. The full variable domain, with the rest looked up from reference TRBV5-6 and TRBJ2-7, is DAGVTQSPTHLIKTRGQQVTLRCSPKSGHDTVSWYQQALGQGPQFIFQYYEEEERQRGNFPDRFSGHQFPNYSSELNVNALLLGDSALYLCASGNRLAGAGEQYFGPGTRLTVT.

As regards this clonotype: The conserved final phenylalanine or tryptophan is absent from the CDR3, which likely points to a read error. CDR3 sequence reads: CASSASGRGTDTQYL. For the CDR3, the DNA is TGTGCCAGCAGCGCGAGCGGGAGAGGCACAGATACGCAGTATCTT. This sequence joins TRBV9 and TRBJ2-3; TRBD2 agrees at 8 bases. The CDR3 sequence is 15 residues long. V shed 3 bases and J 1 base; nucleotides not matched to a gene: 4. CDR1 SGDLS and CDR2 YYNGEE come from the germline V gene.

The rearrangement links TRBV11-2 to TRBJ2-7; TRBD2 is a possible D gene (6 bases). The CDR3 runs to 14 residues. Germline V CDR1 and CDR2: SGHAT, FQNNGV. The V and J ends lost 0 bases and 3 bases respectively, with 9 bases between them. CDR3 sequence (DNA): TGTGCCAGCAGCTTAGAGATAGCGGACTACGAGCAGTACTTC. Its translation: CASSLEIADYEQYF. The whole variable domain, filled in from reference TRBV11-2 and TRBJ2-7, reads EAGVAQSPRYKIIEKRQSVAFWCNPISGHATLYWYQQILGQGPKLLIQFQNNGVVDDSQLPKDRFSAERLKGVDSTLKIQPAKLEDSAVYLCASSLEIADYEQYFGPGTRLTVT.

The J gene is TRBJ1-3, the V gene TRBV7-2, with D perhaps matching TRBD1 (5 bases). The CDR3 has 15 residues. Germline V gene sequence: CDR1 SGHTA, CDR2 FQGNSA. Trimming removed 5 bases from V and 7 bases from J, with 18 bases in between. CDR3 amino acids: CASSATGTPGNTIYF. CDR3 DNA sequence: TGTGCCAGCAGCGCAACCGGGACCCCCGGGAACACCATATATTTT.